This T cell receptor beta chain was found in a study of T cells after yellow fever vaccination. The germline V and J ends were trimmed by 2 bases and 4 bases, with 5 bases remaining between them. The germline V gene encodes CDR1 MNHEY and CDR2 SVGAGI. The CDR3 runs to 13 residues. This clonotype was recorded a few times. The antigen remains unidentified. TCRdb used MiXCR to reprocess the 5' RACE reads, holding one entry per CDR3 protein. There are 25,000 to 35,000 distinct CDR3 sequences in the sample; around 5% occur only once, and about 38% lies in the top ten. Study-level findings and limits: Only a small proportion of the clonotypes turned up in both the CD4 and the CD8 compartments, likely arising from convergent recombination. On re-exposure, the response was weaker but peaked faster, at day 5 versus 15. Abundant clonotypes (contaminants from the bulk population) could be present in FACS-sorted repertoires. After the booster, 96% of CD4 and approximately 87% of CD8 primary-response clones were re-detected.

This sequence was found in a man between 25 and 39 years old who received the YFV17D yellow fever vaccine. Sequences were derived from CD8+ T cells sorted from PBMCs, sampled 10 days after the yellow fever booster vaccination. The J gene is TRBJ2-2, the V gene TRBV6-5; D remains ambiguous. CDR3 nucleotides: TGTGCCAGCAGTTACGGCCTCACCGGGGAGCTGTTTTTT. This translates into CASSYGLTGELFF.